Listed below are T cell receptor beta chains from one sample, sequenced in a study of Graves' ophthalmopathy and Graves' hyperthyroidism. TCRdb used MiXCR to reprocess the multiplex PCR reads, holding one entry per CDR3 protein. This table holds some 400,000 distinct CDR3 sequences, around 18% found once. The sequencing sample was made of peripheral blood. The source of these receptors is a young woman with Graves' ophthalmopathy. Each CDR3 is given with its conserved first and last residue. The D gene is left open where the match is weak. Some rows mark clone size as missing; the rest say once, few, many or name a class of expanded clone.

length: 15; D: -; V: TRBV6-5; size: -; J: TRBJ1-2; CDR3: CASSYSDGTRYGYTF; DNA: TGTGCCAGCAGTTACTCGGACGGGACTCGCTATGGCTACACCTTC
length: 14; D: TRBD1; V: TRBV13; size: many; J: TRBJ2-5; CDR3: CASSSDDRDRTQYF; DNA: TGTGCCAGCAGCTCCGACGACAGGGATAGGACCCAGTACTTC
length: 17; D: -; V: TRBV19; size: few; J: TRBJ2-7; CDR3: CASSNSLGGRVTYEQYF; DNA: TGTGCCAGTAGTAATTCTCTTGGAGGTCGCGTAACCTACGAGCAGTACTTC
length: 14; D: TRBD1; V: TRBV27; size: many; J: TRBJ1-1; CDR3: CASRTGGLNTEAFF; DNA: TGTGCCAGCAGGACAGGGGGCCTCAACACTGAAGCTTTCTTT
length: 16; D: TRBD1; V: TRBV24-1; size: -; J: TRBJ2-5; CDR3: CATSDRGQGAGETQYF; DNA: TGTGCCACCAGTGATCGAGGACAGGGGGCGGGAGAGACCCAGTACTTC
length: 15; D: -; V: TRBV12-3/TRBV12-4; size: few; J: TRBJ1-2; CDR3: CASSPSMGLFYGYTF; DNA: TGTGCCAGCAGTCCGTCTATGGGGCTGTTCTATGGCTACACCTTC
length: 13; D: -; V: TRBV7-2; size: many; J: TRBJ2-5; CDR3: CASSLFLQETQYF; DNA: TGTGCCAGCAGCTTATTCCTCCAAGAGACCCAGTACTTC
length: 12; D: -; V: TRBV20-1; size: many; J: TRBJ1-2; CDR3: CSAKGGNYGYTF; DNA: TGCAGTGCTAAAGGGGGGAACTATGGCTACACCTTC
length: 16; D: TRBD1; V: TRBV28; size: many; J: TRBJ1-5; CDR3: CASSDGDRGINQPQHF; DNA: TGTGCCAGCAGTGATGGGGACAGGGGGATCAATCAGCCCCAGCATTTT
length: 14; D: TRBD1; V: TRBV6-5; size: many; J: TRBJ1-2; CDR3: CASSYSTGDYGYTF; DNA: TGTGCCAGCAGTTACTCGACAGGGGACTATGGCTACACCTTC
length: 18; D: -; V: TRBV28; size: many; J: TRBJ1-1; CDR3: CASSLWAAGINGFTEAFF; DNA: TGTGCCAGCAGTTTATGGGCGGCAGGGATCAACGGGTTCACTGAAGCTTTCTTT
length: 17; D: -; V: TRBV2; size: many; J: TRBJ2-5; CDR3: CASSQKVKGLVQETQYF; DNA: TGTGCCAGCAGCCAAAAGGTCAAGGGACTCGTCCAAGAGACCCAGTACTTC
length: 14; D: -; V: TRBV4-1; size: many; J: TRBJ2-5; CDR3: CASSASIAKETQYF; DNA: TGCGCCAGCTCCGCCTCGATAGCGAAAGAGACCCAGTACTTC
length: 14; D: -; V: TRBV6-5; size: many; J: TRBJ1-1; CDR3: CASSYPLMNTEAFF; DNA: TGTGCCAGCAGTTACCCCCTGATGAACACTGAAGCTTTCTTT
length: 13; D: TRBD1; V: TRBV29-1; size: many; J: TRBJ1-5; CDR3: CSVSGTDNQPQHF; DNA: TGCAGCGTTTCCGGGACAGATAATCAGCCCCAGCATTTT
length: 13; D: TRBD2; V: TRBV6-1; size: -; J: TRBJ2-7; CDR3: CASSGAGSYEQYF; DNA: TGTGCCAGCAGCGGAGCGGGAAGCTACGAGCAGTACTTC
length: 15; D: TRBD1; V: TRBV24-1; size: many; J: TRBJ2-5; CDR3: CATSDPLTGKETQYF; DNA: TGTGCCACCAGTGATCCATTGACAGGGAAGGAGACCCAGTACTTC
length: 15; D: -; V: TRBV29-1; size: many; J: TRBJ2-7; CDR3: CSVETEADLSYEQYF; DNA: TGCAGCGTTGAGACGGAGGCCGACCTCTCCTACGAGCAGTACTTC
length: 15; D: -; V: TRBV12-5; size: many; J: TRBJ1-1; CDR3: CASGLGTGRSTEAFF; DNA: TGTGCTAGTGGTTTGGGTACAGGGAGATCCACTGAAGCTTTCTTT
length: 16; D: TRBD1; V: TRBV11-1; size: many; J: TRBJ2-7; CDR3: CASSVTDRDRVYEQYF; DNA: TGTGCCAGCAGCGTTACTGACCGGGACAGGGTGTACGAGCAGTACTTC
length: 13; D: -; V: TRBV10-1; size: few; J: TRBJ1-5; CDR3: CASTSWGAQPQHF; DNA: TGCGCCAGCACCAGCTGGGGGGCTCAGCCCCAGCATTTT
length: 17; D: -; V: TRBV11-2; size: -; J: TRBJ2-2; CDR3: CASTSIVGLRPTGELFF; DNA: TGTGCCAGCACCTCCATTGTCGGGTTACGTCCGACCGGGGAGCTGTTTTTT
length: 15; D: TRBD1; V: TRBV7-2; size: many; J: TRBJ1-1; CDR3: CASSLHRGRDTEAFF; DNA: TGTGCCAGCAGCCTTCACAGGGGGCGCGACACTGAAGCTTTCTTT
length: 16; D: -; V: TRBV6-2/TRBV6-3; size: many; J: TRBJ2-7; CDR3: CASSPTLLVARYEQYF; DNA: TGTGCCAGCAGTCCAACGCTTCTTGTAGCCCGGTACGAGCAGTACTTC
length: 16; D: -; V: TRBV5-6; size: many; J: TRBJ2-7; CDR3: CASSFSGDPRAYEQYF; DNA: TGTGCCAGCAGCTTTTCGGGGGACCCTCGGGCCTACGAGCAGTACTTC
length: 16; D: -; V: TRBV5-1; size: many; J: TRBJ1-3; CDR3: CASSLAGGDRGNTIYF; DNA: TGCGCCAGCAGCTTGGCCGGCGGAGACCGAGGAAACACCATATATTTT
length: 14; D: TRBD1; V: TRBV10-3; size: -; J: TRBJ2-5; CDR3: CAISTGQAQETQYF; DNA: TGTGCCATCAGTACCGGACAGGCGCAAGAGACCCAGTACTTC
length: 13; D: -; V: TRBV19; size: many; J: TRBJ1-6; CDR3: CASSQGKVSPLHF; DNA: TGTGCCAGTAGTCAGGGGAAGGTATCACCCCTCCACTTT
length: 15; D: TRBD1; V: TRBV2; size: many; J: TRBJ1-1; CDR3: CASRKEGAQNTEAFF; DNA: TGTGCCAGCAGAAAGGAGGGGGCTCAGAACACTGAAGCTTTCTTT
length: 14; D: -; V: TRBV3-1; size: many; J: TRBJ1-2; CDR3: CASSHAGNNYGYTF; DNA: TGTGCCAGCAGCCACGCAGGGAATAACTATGGCTACACCTTC
length: 15; D: -; V: TRBV12-3/TRBV12-4; size: many; J: TRBJ1-1; CDR3: CASSFSGGMNTEAFF; DNA: TGTGCCAGCAGTTTCTCGGGGGGGATGAACACTGAAGCTTTCTTT
length: 18; D: -; V: TRBV10-2; size: many; J: TRBJ2-3; CDR3: CASSESRPGSFGPDTQYF; DNA: TGCGCCAGCAGTGAGTCGCGTCCCGGGAGCTTTGGGCCAGATACGCAGTATTTT
length: 14; D: -; V: TRBV30; size: many; J: TRBJ2-5; CDR3: CAWSRGEGQETQYF; DNA: TGTGCCTGGAGCCGGGGCGAGGGGCAAGAGACCCAGTACTTC
length: 15; D: TRBD1; V: TRBV7-6; size: many; J: TRBJ2-7; CDR3: CASSLRTGGGYEQYF; DNA: TGTGCCAGCAGCTTAAGGACAGGGGGCGGGTACGAGCAGTACTTC
length: 13; D: -; V: TRBV27; size: many; J: TRBJ1-2; CDR3: CASRFGSNYGYTF; DNA: TGTGCCAGCAGATTCGGCTCGAACTATGGCTACACCTTC
length: 13; D: -; V: TRBV5-1; size: many; J: TRBJ1-1; CDR3: CASSLQGRGEAFF; DNA: TGCGCCAGCAGCTTACAGGGAAGGGGTGAAGCTTTCTTT
length: 17; D: -; V: TRBV6-5; size: many; J: TRBJ1-1; CDR3: CASSYRALKDGGREAFF; DNA: TGTGCCAGCAGTTACCGGGCCTTGAAGGATGGCGGGAGAGAAGCTTTCTTT
length: 16; D: TRBD2; V: TRBV24-1; size: many; J: TRBJ2-5; CDR3: CATSDFSSGTQETQYF; DNA: TGTGCCACCAGTGATTTCTCCAGCGGGACCCAAGAGACCCAGTACTTC
length: 12; D: -; V: TRBV2; size: once; J: TRBJ1-2; CDR3: CASSFVSYGYTF; DNA: TGTGCCAGCAGTTTCGTGAGCTATGGCTACACCTTC
length: 17; D: -; V: TRBV2; size: many; J: TRBJ1-1; CDR3: CASSPLGHRVRYSEAFF; DNA: TGTGCCAGCAGTCCCTTGGGACATCGAGTTAGGTACTCTGAAGCTTTCTTT
length: 18; D: TRBD2; V: TRBV28; size: -; J: TRBJ2-4; CDR3: CASSRRLAGGPDKNIQYF; DNA: TGTGCCAGCAGTCGTCGACTAGCGGGGGGGCCTGACAAAAACATTCAGTACTTC
length: 11; D: -; V: TRBV20-1; size: few; J: TRBJ2-5; CDR3: CSGRHQETQYF; DNA: TGCAGTGGGCGGCACCAAGAGACCCAGTACTTC
length: 17; D: TRBD1; V: TRBV28; size: many; J: TRBJ2-5; CDR3: CASRRLNDRVGQETQYF; DNA: TGTGCCAGCAGGCGTCTGAACGACAGGGTTGGCCAAGAGACCCAGTACTTC
length: 16; D: -; V: TRBV9; size: many; J: TRBJ1-4; CDR3: CASSAGRLDRNEKLFF; DNA: TGTGCCAGCAGCGCCGGGAGACTAGACCGAAATGAAAAACTGTTTTTT
length: 15; D: -; V: TRBV9; size: many; J: TRBJ2-7; CDR3: CASSVAPMGVYEQYF; DNA: TGTGCCAGCAGCGTAGCCCCCATGGGGGTTTACGAGCAGTACTTC
length: 14; D: -; V: TRBV27; size: -; J: TRBJ2-7; CDR3: CASSLKGFTYEQYF; DNA: TGTGCCAGCAGTTTAAAGGGTTTCACCTACGAGCAGTACTTC
length: 17; D: TRBD1; V: TRBV4-1; size: many; J: TRBJ2-5; CDR3: CASSQETGQGDQETQYF; DNA: TGCGCCAGCAGCCAAGAGACCGGACAGGGGGACCAAGAGACCCAGTACTTC
length: 15; D: -; V: TRBV27; size: many; J: TRBJ1-1; CDR3: CASRSARAGGTEAFF; DNA: TGTGCCAGCAGGTCCGCACGGGCGGGGGGCACTGAAGCTTTCTTT
length: 15; D: TRBD1; V: TRBV15; size: many; J: TRBJ1-1; CDR3: CATSTVDRGMTEAFF; DNA: TGTGCCACCAGCACTGTGGACAGGGGCATGACTGAAGCTTTCTTT
length: 15; D: TRBD1; V: TRBV4-1; size: -; J: TRBJ1-5; CDR3: CASSPPGGDGQPQHF; DNA: TGCGCCAGCAGCCCGCCAGGGGGTGACGGCCAGCCCCAGCATTTT
length: 13; D: -; V: TRBV5-1; size: many; J: TRBJ2-7; CDR3: CASSLGGSPRQYF; DNA: TGCGCCAGCAGCTTGGGTGGGTCCCCTCGGCAGTACTTC
length: 14; D: -; V: TRBV19; size: many; J: TRBJ1-1; CDR3: CASRSRGGITEAFF; DNA: TGTGCCAGTAGGTCCAGGGGTGGGATCACTGAAGCTTTCTTT
length: 17; D: -; V: TRBV6-1; size: many; J: TRBJ1-6; CDR3: CASSDSQGSSYNSPLHF; DNA: TGTGCCAGCAGTGATTCCCAGGGTAGCTCCTATAATTCACCCCTCCACTTT
length: 17; D: -; V: TRBV28; size: many; J: TRBJ1-5; CDR3: CASSKTRARSSNQPQHF; DNA: TGTGCCAGCAGTAAAACCCGGGCCAGGAGCAGCAATCAGCCCCAGCATTTT
length: 19; D: -; V: TRBV15; size: many; J: TRBJ1-3; CDR3: CATSREGARELSLWNTIYF; DNA: TGTGCCACCAGCAGAGAGGGCGCCAGGGAGTTATCTTTGTGGAACACCATATATTTT